This record concerns one T cell receptor beta chain sequence. Antigen unknown. The CDR3 runs to 13 residues. The germline V gene encodes CDR1 SGHVS and CDR2 FNYEAQ. V was shortened by 1 base and J by 7 bases, with 8 bases between the two germline ends. These data come from a study of T cell responses to AZD1222 COVID-19 vaccine. Study-wide results and caveats: Just a handful of AZD1222 recipients were seropositive at baseline.

Generated by immunoSEQ multiplex PCR, the TCRdb table keeps only in-frame clones and is missing some. The sample records some 170,000 clones, approximately 94% being singletons. Sequenced here: peripheral blood, sampled on day 0 of AZD1222 vaccination. The receptor's source is an adult in good health. The chain links TRBV7-6 to TRBJ1-5; D is unresolved. CDR3 region: CASSLGELQPQHF. CDR3 sequence (DNA): TGTGCCAGCAGCTTAGGTGAATTACAGCCCCAGCATTTT.